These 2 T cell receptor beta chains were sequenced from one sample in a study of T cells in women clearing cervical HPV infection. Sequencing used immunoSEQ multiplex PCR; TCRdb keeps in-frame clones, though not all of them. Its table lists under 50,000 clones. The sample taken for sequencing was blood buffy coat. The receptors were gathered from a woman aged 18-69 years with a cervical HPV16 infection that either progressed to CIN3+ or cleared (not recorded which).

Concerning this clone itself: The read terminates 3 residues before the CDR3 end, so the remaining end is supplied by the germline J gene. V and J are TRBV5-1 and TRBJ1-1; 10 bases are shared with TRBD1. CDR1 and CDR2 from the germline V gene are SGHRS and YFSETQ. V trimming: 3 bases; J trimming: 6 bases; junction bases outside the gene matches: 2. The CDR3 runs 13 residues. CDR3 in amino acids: CASSWDRGPEAFF. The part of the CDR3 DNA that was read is TGCGCCAGCAGCTGGGACAGGGGCCCTGAA.

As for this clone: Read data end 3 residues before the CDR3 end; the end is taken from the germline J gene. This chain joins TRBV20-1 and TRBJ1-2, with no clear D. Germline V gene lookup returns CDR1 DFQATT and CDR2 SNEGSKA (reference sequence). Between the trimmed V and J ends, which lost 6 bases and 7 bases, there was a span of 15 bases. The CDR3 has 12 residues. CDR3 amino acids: CSASRGGGGYTF. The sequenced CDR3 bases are TGCAGTGCCAGTCGGGGTGGCGGTGGC.